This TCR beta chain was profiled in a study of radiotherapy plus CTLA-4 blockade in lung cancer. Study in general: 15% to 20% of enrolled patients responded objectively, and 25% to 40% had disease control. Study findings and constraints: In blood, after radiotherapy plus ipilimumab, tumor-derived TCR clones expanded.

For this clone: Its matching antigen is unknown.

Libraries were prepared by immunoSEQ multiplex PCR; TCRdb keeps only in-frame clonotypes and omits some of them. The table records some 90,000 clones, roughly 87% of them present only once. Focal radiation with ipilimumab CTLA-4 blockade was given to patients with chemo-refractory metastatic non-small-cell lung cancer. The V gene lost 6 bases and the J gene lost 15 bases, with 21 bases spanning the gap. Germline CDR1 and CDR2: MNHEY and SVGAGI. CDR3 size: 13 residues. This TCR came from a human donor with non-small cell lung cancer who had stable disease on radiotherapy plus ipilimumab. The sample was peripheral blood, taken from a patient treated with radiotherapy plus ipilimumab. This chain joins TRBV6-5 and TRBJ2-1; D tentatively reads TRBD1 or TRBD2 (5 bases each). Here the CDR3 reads CASRPGTSPRRFF. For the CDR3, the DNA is TGTGCCAGCAGACCCGGGACCAGTCCACGGCGGTTCTTC.